This TCR beta chain was identified during a study of blood T cell repertoires in COVID-19 (dated by TCRdb to 2020 to 2021). Some background on the complete study: Samples covering the acute and convalescent phases of COVID-19 were provided by collaborators in the United States, Italy and Spain. Deeply sampled blood TCRbeta repertoires from subjects exposed to, actively infected with, or recovered from COVID-19 were included in the dataset. Where available, HLA class I and class II types were taken from metadata supplied by the sample provider and were not determined by assay-based typing. Samples were obtained from the ongoing ImmuneRACE study (first 160 participants) and from about 1,300 subjects provided by 6 global collaborators. Sample metadata almost always included a de-identified subject ID, COVID-19 status, age in years and sex. The repertoires were made available in a free public database intended to serve as a resource for research on the immune response to SARS-CoV-2. The material from the prospective study consisted of cDNA or gDNA derived from T cells, B-cell-depleted T cells, or PBMCs. What the work shows at the level of the full study, not this receptor alone: Clinical and demographic metadata were provided uncurated, with the amount varying by source and participant.

Germline trimming: 4 bases from V, 5 bases from J; junction bases outside gene matches: 7. The CDR3 covers 15 residues, taking in both the cysteine and the phenylalanine. The retained sequence is limited to the CDR3, 45 bases, with the frame set at the first base. CDR1 and CDR2 are drawn from the germline V gene: SGDLS, YYNGEE. TCRbeta CDR3 regions were amplified from genomic DNA using the immunoSEQ Assay, a bias-controlled multiplex PCR. For the original study's pipeline: Within the assay, amplification of reference gene primers was used to estimate how many nucleated cells each sample contained. To quantify the absolute abundance of each unique TCRbeta CDR3 rearrangement, sequence reads were collapsed and filtered. For each sample, productive Simpson clonality was calculated as the square root of Simpson's diversity index over productive rearrangements. Held by TCRdb, this immuneACCESS table contains in-frame sequences only and omits some clones. Under half of the omission traces to an unresolved V gene where checked; the cause of the rest is unknown. That table is the source of V, J and clone size, and D and trimming were worked out from the DNA. For this sample the table gives a few hundred thousand clones, of which about four fifths were detected only once. The ten most abundant clones make up roughly 3% of the sample.

The collaborating institutions used their own protocols to collect whole blood in K2EDTA tubes. For TCRbeta analysis, collaborators shipped samples in one of three forms: frozen whole blood, isolated PBMCs, or DNA extracted from either of those sample types. As concerns this clone: Its antigen specificity is not known. Per-nucleotide qualities are absent, and no much larger clonotype sits a single base away.

This receptor was obtained from a woman under 30 with acute or convalescent COVID-19. Material: peripheral blood. The chain was built from TRBV9 and TRBJ2-1; 9 central bases correspond to TRBD2. The CDR3 reads as follows: CASSWEREANNEQFF. The DNA reads TGTGCCAGCAGCTGGGAGCGGGAGGCCAACAATGAGCAGTTCTTC. The full variable domain, completed from the reference TRBV9 and TRBJ2-1 proteins outside the CDR3, reads DSGVTQTPKHLITATGQRVTLRCSPRSGDLSVYWYQQSLDQGLQFLIQYYNGEERAKGNILERFSAQQFPDLHSELNLSSLELGDSALYFCASSWEREANNEQFFGPGTRLTVL.